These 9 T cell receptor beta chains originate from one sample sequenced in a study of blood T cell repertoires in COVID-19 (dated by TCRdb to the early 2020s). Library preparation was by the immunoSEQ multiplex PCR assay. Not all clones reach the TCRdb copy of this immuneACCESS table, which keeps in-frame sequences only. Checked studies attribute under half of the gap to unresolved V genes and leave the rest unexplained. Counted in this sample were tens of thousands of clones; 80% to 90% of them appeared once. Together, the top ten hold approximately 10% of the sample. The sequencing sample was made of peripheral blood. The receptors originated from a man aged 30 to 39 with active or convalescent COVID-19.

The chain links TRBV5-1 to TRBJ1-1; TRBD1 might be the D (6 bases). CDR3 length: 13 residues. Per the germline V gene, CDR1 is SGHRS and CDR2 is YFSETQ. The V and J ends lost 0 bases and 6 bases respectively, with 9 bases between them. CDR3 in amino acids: CASSLGQDAEAFF. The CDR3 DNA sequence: TGCGCCAGCAGCTTGGGACAGGACGCTGAAGCTTTCTTT.

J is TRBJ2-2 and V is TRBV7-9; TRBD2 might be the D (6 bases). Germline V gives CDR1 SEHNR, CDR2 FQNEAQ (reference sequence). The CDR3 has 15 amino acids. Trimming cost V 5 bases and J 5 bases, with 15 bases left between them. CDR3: CASSPGAGITGELFF. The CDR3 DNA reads TGTGCCAGCAGCCCTGGGGCGGGAATAACCGGGGAGCTGTTTTTT.

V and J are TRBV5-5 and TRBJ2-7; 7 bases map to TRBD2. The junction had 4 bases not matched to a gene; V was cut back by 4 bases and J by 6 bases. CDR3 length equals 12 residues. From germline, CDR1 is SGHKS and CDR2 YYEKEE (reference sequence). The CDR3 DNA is TGTGCCAGCAGCCCGGGGACTACCGAGCAGTACGTC. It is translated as CASSPGTTEQYV.

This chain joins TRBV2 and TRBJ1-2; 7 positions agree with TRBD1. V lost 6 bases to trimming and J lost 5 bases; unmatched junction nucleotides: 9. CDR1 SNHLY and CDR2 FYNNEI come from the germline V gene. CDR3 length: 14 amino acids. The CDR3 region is CASRKTGAGYGYTF. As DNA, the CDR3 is TGTGCCAGCAGAAAAACAGGGGCGGGGTATGGCTACACCTTC.

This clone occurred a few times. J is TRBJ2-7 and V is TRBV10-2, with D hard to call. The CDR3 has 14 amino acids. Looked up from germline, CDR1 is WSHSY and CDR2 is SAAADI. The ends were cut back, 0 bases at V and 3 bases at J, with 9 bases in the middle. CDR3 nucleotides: TGCGCCAGCAGTGAGTCCCGGCGGTTCTACGAGCAGTACTTC. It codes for CASSESRRFYEQYF.

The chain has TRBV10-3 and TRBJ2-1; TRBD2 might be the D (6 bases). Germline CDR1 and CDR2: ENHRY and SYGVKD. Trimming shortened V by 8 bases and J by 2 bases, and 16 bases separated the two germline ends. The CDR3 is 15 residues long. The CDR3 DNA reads TGTGCCATCTACGACCCGGGGGTGACCTACAATGAGCAGTTCTTC. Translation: CAIYDPGVTYNEQFF.

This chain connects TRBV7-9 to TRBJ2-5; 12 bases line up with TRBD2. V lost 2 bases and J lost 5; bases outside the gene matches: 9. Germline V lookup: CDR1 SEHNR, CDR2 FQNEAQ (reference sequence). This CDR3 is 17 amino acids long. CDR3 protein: CASSLSGTSGRSETQYF. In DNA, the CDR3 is TGTGCCAGCAGCTTATCGGGCACTAGCGGGAGGTCGGAGACCCAGTACTTC.

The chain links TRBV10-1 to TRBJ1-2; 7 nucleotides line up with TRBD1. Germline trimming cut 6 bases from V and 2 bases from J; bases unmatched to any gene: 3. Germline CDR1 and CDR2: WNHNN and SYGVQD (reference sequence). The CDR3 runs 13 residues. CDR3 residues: CASSQTGNYGYTF. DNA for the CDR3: TGCGCCAGCAGCCAGACAGGGAACTATGGCTACACCTTC.

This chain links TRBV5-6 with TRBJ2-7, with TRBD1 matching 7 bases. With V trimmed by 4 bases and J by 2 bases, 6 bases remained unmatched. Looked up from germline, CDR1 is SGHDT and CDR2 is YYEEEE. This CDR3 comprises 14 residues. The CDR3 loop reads CASSGWGQTYEQYF. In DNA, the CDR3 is TGTGCCAGCAGCGGGTGGGGACAGACCTACGAGCAGTACTTC.